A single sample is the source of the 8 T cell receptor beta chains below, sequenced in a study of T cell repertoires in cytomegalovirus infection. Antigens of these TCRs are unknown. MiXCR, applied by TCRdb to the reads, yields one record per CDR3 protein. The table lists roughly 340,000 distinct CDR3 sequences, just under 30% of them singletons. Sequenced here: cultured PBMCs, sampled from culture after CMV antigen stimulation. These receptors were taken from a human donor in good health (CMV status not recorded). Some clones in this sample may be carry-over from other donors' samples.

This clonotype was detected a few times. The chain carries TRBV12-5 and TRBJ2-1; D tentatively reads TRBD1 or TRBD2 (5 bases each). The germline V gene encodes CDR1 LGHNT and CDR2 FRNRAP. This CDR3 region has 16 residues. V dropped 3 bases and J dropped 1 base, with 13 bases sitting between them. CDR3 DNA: TGTGCTAGTGGTTTCCTCAGGGACCGTTCCTACAATGAGCAGTTCTTC. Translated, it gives CASGFLRDRSYNEQFF.

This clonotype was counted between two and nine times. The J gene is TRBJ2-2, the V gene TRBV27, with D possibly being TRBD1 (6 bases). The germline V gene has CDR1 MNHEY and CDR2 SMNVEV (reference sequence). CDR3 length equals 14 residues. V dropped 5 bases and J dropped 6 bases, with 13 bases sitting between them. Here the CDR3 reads CASSLGQFAGELFF. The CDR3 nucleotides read TGTGCCAGCAGTCTCGGACAGTTCGCCGGGGAGCTGTTTTTT.

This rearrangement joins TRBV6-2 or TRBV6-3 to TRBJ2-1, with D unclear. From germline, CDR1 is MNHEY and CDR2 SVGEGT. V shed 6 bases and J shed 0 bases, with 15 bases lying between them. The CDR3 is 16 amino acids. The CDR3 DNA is TGTGCCAGCAGACTCCGATCGAGACCCTCCTACAATGAGCAGTTCTTC. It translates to CASRLRSRPSYNEQFF.

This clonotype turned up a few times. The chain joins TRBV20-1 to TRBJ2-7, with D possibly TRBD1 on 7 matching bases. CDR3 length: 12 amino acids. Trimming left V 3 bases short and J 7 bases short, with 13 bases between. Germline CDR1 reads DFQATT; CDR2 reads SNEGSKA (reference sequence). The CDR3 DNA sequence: TGCAGTGCTAGCGCAGGGGGGCGGGAGCAGTACTTC. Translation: CSASAGGREQYF.

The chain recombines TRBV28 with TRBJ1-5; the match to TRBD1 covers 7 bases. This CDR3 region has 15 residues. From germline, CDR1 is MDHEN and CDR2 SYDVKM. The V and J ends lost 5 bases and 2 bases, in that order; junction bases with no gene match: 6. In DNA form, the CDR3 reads TGTGCCAGCAGTCTCGGGACAGAGGGCAATCAGCCCCAGCATTTT. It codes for CASSLGTEGNQPQHF.

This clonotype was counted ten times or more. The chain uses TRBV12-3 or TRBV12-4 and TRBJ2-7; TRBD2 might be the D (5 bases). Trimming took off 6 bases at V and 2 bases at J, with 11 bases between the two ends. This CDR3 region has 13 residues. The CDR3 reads CASSVERTYEQYF. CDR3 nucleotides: TGTGCCAGCAGCGTGGAGCGGACCTACGAGCAGTACTTC.

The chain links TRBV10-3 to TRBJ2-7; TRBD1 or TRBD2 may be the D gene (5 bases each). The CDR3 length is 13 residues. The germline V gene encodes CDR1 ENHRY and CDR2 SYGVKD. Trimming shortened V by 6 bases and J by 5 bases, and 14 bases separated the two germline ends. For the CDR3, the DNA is TGTGCCATCAGGGGGGTCGACAGAGACGAGCAGTACTTC. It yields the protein CAIRGVDRDEQYF.

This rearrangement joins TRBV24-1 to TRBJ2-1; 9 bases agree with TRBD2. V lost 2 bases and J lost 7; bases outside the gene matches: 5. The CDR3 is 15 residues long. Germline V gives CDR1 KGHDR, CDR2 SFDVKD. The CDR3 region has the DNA TGTGCCACCAGTGATTCGGGCCTAGCGGGGAATGAGCAGTTCTTC. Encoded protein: CATSDSGLAGNEQFF.